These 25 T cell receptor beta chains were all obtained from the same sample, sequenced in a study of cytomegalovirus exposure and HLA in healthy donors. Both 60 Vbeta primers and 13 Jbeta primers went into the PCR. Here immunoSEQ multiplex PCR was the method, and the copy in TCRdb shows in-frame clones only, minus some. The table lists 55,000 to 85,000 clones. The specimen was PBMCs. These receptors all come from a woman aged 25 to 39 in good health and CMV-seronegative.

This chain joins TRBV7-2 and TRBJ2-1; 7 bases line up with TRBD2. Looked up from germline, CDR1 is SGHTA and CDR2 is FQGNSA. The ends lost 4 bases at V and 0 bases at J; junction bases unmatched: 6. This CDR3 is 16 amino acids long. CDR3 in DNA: TGTGCCAGCAGCTGGAGCGGGACGAGCTCCTACAATGAGCAGTTCTTC. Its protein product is CASSWSGTSSYNEQFF.

As DNA, the CDR3 is TGTGCCAGTAGTTGGCAGGGGTCAGCCTACGAGCAGTACTTC. Its translation is CASSWQGSAYEQYF. The chain is built from TRBV19 and TRBJ2-7, with D possibly TRBD1 on 6 matching bases. The CDR3 length is 14 residues. Looked up from germline, CDR1 is LNHDA and CDR2 is SQIVND (reference sequence). V was cut by 5 bases and J by 2 bases, with 13 bases left in between.

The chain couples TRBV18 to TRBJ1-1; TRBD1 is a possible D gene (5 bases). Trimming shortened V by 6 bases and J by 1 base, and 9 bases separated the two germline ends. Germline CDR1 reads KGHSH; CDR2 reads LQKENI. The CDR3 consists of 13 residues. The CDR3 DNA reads TGTGCCAGCTCTCCGGACACGAACACTGAAGCTTTCTTT. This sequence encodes CASSPDTNTEAFF.

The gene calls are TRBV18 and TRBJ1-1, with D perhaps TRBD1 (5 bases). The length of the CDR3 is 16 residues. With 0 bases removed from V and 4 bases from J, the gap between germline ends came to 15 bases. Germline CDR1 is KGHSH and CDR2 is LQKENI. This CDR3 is CASSPPGRGGSTEAFF. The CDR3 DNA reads TGTGCCAGCTCACCACCGGGGAGGGGAGGCAGCACTGAAGCTTTCTTT.

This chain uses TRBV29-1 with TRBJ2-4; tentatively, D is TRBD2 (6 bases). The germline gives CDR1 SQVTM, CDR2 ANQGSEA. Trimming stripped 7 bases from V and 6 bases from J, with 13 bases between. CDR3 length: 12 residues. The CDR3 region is CSGTLGGNIQYF. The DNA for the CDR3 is TGCAGCGGTACCCTCGGGGGAAACATTCAGTACTTC.

CDR3 sequence (DNA): TGTGCCAGCGTACCCGGGACAGGGTACAATGAGCAGTTCTTC. Translating it yields CASVPGTGYNEQFF. The rearrangement joins TRBV18 to TRBJ2-1; 9 bases fit TRBD1. The germline CDR1 and CDR2 sequences are KGHSH and LQKENI. The length of the CDR3 is 14 residues. Losses at the gene ends were 8 bases for V and 4 bases for J; bases not matched to a gene: 6.

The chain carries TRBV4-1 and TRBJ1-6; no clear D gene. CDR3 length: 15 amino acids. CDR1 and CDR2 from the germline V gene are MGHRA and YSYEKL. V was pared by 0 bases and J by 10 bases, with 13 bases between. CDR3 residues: CASSQDGTAGSPLHF. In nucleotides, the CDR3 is TGCGCCAGCAGCCAAGATGGCACCGCGGGATCACCCCTCCACTTT.

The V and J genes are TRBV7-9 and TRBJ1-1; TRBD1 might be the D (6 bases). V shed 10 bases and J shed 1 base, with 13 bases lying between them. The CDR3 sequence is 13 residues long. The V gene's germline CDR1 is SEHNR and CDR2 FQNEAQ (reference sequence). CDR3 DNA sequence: TGTGCCACGAACCGACAGGAGAACACTGAAGCTTTCTTT. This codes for CATNRQENTEAFF.

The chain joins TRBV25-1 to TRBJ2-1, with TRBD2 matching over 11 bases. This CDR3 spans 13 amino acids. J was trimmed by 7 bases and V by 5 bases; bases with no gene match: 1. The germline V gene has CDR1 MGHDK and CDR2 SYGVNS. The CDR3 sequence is CASSRLAGNEQFF. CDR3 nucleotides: TGTGCCAGCAGTCGACTAGCGGGAAATGAGCAGTTCTTC.

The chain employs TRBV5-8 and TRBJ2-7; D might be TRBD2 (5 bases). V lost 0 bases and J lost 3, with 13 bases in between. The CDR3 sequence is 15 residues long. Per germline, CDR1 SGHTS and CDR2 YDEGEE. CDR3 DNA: TGTGCCAGCAGCTTGGGAGGGTCCTCCCTCTACGAGCAGTACTTC. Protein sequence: CASSLGGSSLYEQYF.

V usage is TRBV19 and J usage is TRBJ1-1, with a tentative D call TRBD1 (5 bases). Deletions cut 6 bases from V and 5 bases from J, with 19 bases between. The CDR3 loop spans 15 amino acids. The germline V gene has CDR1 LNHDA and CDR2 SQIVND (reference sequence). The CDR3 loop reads CASRGSGKGRTEAFF. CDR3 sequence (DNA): TGTGCCAGTAGGGGGTCAGGGAAAGGGAGGACTGAAGCTTTCTTT.

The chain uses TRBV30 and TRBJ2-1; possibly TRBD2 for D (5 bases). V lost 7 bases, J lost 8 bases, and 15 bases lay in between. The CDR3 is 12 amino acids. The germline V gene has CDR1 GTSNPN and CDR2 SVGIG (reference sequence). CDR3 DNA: TGTGCCTCCCATAGCGCTGCCCATGAGCAGTTCTTC. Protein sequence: CASHSAAHEQFF. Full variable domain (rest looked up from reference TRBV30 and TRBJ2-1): SQTIHQWPATLVQPVGSPLSLECTVEGTSNPNLYWYRQAAGRGLQLLFYSVGIGQISSEVPQNLSASRPQDRQFILSSKKLLLSDSGFYLCASHSAAHEQFFGPGTRLTVL.

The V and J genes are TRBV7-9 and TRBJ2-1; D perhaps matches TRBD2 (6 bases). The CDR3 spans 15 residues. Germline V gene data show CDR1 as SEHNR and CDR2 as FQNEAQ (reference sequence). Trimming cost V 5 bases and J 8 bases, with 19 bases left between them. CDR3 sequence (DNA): TGTGCCAGCAGCCCCGTACTAGCCCTGCGTGATGAGCAGTTCTTC. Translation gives CASSPVLALRDEQFF. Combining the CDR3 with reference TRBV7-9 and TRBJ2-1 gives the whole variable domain DTGVSQNPRHKITKRGQNVTFRCDPISEHNRLYWYRQTLGQGPEFLTYFQNEAQLEKSRLLSDRFSAERPKGSFSTLEIQRTEQGDSAMYLCASSPVLALRDEQFFGPGTRLTVL.

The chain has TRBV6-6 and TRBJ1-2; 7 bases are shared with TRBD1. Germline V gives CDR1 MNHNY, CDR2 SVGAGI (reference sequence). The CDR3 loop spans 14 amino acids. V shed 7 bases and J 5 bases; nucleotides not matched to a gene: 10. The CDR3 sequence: CASIQGGRFYGYTF. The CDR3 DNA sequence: TGTGCCAGCATCCAGGGGGGCAGGTTTTATGGCTACACCTTC.

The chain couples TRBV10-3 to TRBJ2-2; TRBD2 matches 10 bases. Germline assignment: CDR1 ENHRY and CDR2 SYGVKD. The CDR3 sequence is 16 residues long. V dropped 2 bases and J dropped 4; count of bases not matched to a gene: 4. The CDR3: CAISEGLAGATGELFF. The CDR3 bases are TGTGCCATCAGTGAGGGGCTAGCGGGGGCCACCGGGGAGCTGTTTTTT.

In DNA form, the CDR3 reads TGTGCCAGCAAGGGTTTGGCGGGACGAACCTACGAGCAGTACTTC. Its translation is CASKGLAGRTYEQYF. The chain employs TRBV6-1 and TRBJ2-7; TRBD2 might be the D (6 bases). Trimming took off 7 bases at V and 2 bases at J, with 18 bases between the two ends. This CDR3 is built from 15 residues. Germline V gene data show CDR1 as MNHNS and CDR2 as SASEGT.

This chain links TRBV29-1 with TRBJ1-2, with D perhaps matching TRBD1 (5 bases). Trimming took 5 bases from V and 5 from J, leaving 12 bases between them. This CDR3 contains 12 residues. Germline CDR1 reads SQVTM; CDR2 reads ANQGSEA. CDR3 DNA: TGCAGCGTTCCAGCCGGGGGGTATGGCTACACCTTC. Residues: CSVPAGGYGYTF.

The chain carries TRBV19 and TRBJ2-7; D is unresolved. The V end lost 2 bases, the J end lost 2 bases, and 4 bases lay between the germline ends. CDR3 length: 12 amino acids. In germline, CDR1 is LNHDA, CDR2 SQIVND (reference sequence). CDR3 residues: CASSITAYEQYF. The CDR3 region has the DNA TGTGCCAGTAGTATAACTGCCTACGAGCAGTACTTC.

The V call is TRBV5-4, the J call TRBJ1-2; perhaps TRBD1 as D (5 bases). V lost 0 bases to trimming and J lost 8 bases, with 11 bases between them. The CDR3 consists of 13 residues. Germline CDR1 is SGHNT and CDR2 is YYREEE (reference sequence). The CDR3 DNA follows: TGTGCCAGCAGCTTGGTTGGGGCCGGGGGCTACACCTTC. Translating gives CASSLVGAGGYTF. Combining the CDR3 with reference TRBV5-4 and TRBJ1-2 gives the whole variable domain ETGVTQSPTHLIKTRGQQVTLRCSSQSGHNTVSWYQQALGQGPQFIFQYYREEENGRGNFPPRFSGLQFPNYSSELNVNALELDDSALYLCASSLVGAGGYTFGSGTRLTVV.

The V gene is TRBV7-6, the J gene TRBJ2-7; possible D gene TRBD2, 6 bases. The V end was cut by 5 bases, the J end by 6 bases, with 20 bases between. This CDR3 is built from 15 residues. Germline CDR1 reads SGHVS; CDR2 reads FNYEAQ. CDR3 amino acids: CASSSDTGTRAEQYF. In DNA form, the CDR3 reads TGTGCCAGCAGCAGCGATACCGGGACTCGAGCCGAGCAGTACTTC.

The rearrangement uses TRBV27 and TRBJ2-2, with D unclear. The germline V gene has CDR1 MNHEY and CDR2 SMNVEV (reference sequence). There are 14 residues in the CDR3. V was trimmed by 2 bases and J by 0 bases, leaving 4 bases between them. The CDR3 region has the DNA TGTGCCAGCAGTTTAGCGGCGAACACCGGGGAGCTGTTTTTT. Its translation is CASSLAANTGELFF.

The CDR3 DNA sequence: TGTGCCAGCAGCCAGGTAACAGGTGACACTGAAGCTTTCTTT. Translated, it gives CASSQVTGDTEAFF. This rearrangement joins TRBV4-2 to TRBJ1-1; TRBD1 is a possible D gene (5 bases). Germline V gene sequence: CDR1 LGHNA, CDR2 YNFKEQ. V was pared by 3 bases and J by 3 bases, with 11 bases between. The CDR3 covers 14 residues.

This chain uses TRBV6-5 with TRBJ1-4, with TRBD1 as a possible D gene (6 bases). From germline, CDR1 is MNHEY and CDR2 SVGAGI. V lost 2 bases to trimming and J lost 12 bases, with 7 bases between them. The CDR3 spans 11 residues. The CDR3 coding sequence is TGTGCCAGCAGTTACGAGGGGGAACTGTTTTTT. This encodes CASSYEGELFF.

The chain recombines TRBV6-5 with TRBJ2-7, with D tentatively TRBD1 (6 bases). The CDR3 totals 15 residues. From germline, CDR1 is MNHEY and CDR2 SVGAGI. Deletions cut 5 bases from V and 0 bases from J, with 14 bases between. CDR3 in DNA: TGTGCCAGCAGTGGGGACACACCCAGCTCCTACGAGCAGTACTTC. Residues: CASSGDTPSSYEQYF.

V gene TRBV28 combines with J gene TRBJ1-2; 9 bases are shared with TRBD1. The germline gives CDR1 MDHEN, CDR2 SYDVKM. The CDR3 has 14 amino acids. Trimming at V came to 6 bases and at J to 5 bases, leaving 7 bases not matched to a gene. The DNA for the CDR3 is TGTGCCAGCAGGCCAGGGACAGGGCTGTATGGCTACACCTTC. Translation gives CASRPGTGLYGYTF.